This TCR beta chain was found in a study of shared clonotypes between healthy human individuals. Only in-frame clones appear in the TCRdb table, and some are missing; sequencing was by immunoSEQ multiplex PCR. The table shows millions of clones, with over 85% occurring only once. The germline V and J ends were trimmed by 5 bases and 5 bases, with 9 bases remaining between them. The germline V gene has CDR1 SQVTM and CDR2 ANQGSEA. The CDR3 has 11 residues. This clone showed up just once. This clonotype was sampled from a man aged 18-30 years in good health. V is TRBV29-1 and J is TRBJ2-5; the D is unclear. Sequenced: naive CD4+ T cells sorted from blood. The subset is: CD45RA+ positively selected. The CDR3 sequence is CSVRELETQYF. CDR3 DNA sequence: TGCAGCGTTAGAGAATTGGAGACCCAGTACTTC.